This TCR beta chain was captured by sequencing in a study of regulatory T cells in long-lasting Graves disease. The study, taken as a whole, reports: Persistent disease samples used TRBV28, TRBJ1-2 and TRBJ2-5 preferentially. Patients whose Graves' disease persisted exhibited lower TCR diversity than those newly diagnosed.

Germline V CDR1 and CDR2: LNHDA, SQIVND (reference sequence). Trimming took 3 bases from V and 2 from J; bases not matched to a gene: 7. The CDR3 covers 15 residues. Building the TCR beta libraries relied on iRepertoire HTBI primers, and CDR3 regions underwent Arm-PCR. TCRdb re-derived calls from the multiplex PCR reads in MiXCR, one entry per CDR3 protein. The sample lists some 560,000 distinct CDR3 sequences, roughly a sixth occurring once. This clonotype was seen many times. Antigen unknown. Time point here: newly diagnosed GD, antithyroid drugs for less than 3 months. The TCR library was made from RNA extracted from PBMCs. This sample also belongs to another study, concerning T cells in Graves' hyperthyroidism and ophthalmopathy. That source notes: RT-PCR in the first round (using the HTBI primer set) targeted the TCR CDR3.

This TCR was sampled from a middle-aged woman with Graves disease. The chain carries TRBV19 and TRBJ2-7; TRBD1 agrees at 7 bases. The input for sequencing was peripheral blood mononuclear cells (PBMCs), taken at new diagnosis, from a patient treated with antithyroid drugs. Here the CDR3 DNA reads TGTGCCAGTAGTATCGGGGACAGAAGAGCCTACGAGCAGTACTTC. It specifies CASSIGDRRAYEQYF.